The next 12 T cell receptor beta chains were all read from a single sample in a study of blood T cell repertoires in COVID-19. Data came from immunoSEQ multiplex PCR; TCRdb stores just in-frame clones and leaves some out. Among 140,000 to 150,000 clones listed, about four fifths were seen once. Source material: PBMCs or T cells enriched from blood (not recorded which). The receptors were gathered from a woman aged 50 to 65 who had been exposed to COVID-19.

V gene TRBV7-6 combines with J gene TRBJ2-1, with 10 nucleotides matching TRBD1. The CDR3 runs 12 residues. The germline V gene has CDR1 SGHVS and CDR2 FNYEAQ. Trimming removed 5 bases from V and 16 bases from J; junction bases left unmatched: 8. The CDR3 region has the DNA TGTGCCAGCAGCCCCAGTGACAGGGGGCTTTTCTTC. It yields the protein CASSPSDRGLFF.

V gene TRBV27 combines with J gene TRBJ1-4; possible D gene TRBD1, 5 bases. V dropped 4 bases and J dropped 8 bases, with 8 bases sitting between them. This CDR3 has 12 residues. Germline V lookup: CDR1 MNHEY, CDR2 SMNVEV (reference sequence). For the CDR3, the DNA is TGTGCCAGCAGTTACAGGCAAGAAAAACTGTTTTTT. Residues: CASSYRQEKLFF.

This sequence joins TRBV5-4 and TRBJ2-7; 7 bases fit TRBD2. The CDR3 is made up of 15 amino acids. Losses at the gene ends were 7 bases for V and 1 base for J; bases not matched to a gene: 11. Germline CDR1 reads SGHNT; CDR2 reads YYREEE (reference sequence). The CDR3 DNA sequence: TGTGCCAGCGCCTTCCTGGGGGGGGGATCCTACGAGCAGTACTTC. Translating it yields CASAFLGGGSYEQYF.

The CDR3 spells CASSLGGVEAFF. In DNA, the CDR3 is TGTGCCAGCAGCTTGGGCGGGGTTGAAGCTTTCTTT. The V call is TRBV5-6, the J call TRBJ1-1, with D unclear. Germline CDR1 is SGHDT and CDR2 is YYEEEE. The CDR3 runs 12 residues. Between the trimmed V and J ends, which lost 0 bases and 7 bases, there was a span of 7 bases. Full variable domain (remainder filled in from reference TRBV5-6 and TRBJ1-1): DAGVTQSPTHLIKTRGQQVTLRCSPKSGHDTVSWYQQALGQGPQFIFQYYEEEERQRGNFPDRFSGHQFPNYSSELNVNALLLGDSALYLCASSLGGVEAFFGQGTRLTVV.

The rearrangement links TRBV5-1 to TRBJ2-3; D gene unclear. Trimming pared 7 bases from V and 1 base from J, leaving 13 bases between. The CDR3 consists of 14 residues. CDR1 SGHRS and CDR2 YFSETQ come from the germline V gene. The CDR3 coding sequence is TGCGCCAGCGTTAAAATGCCAGGCACAGATACGCAGTATTTT. Translation gives CASVKMPGTDTQYF.

V usage is TRBV5-1 and J usage is TRBJ1-5; possibly TRBD1 for D (6 bases). V dropped 4 bases and J dropped 7 bases, with 12 bases sitting between them. The CDR3 covers 13 residues. Per the germline V gene, CDR1 is SGHRS and CDR2 is YFSETQ. This CDR3 reads CASSALGTQPQHF. Here the CDR3 DNA reads TGCGCCAGCAGCGCCCTGGGGACACAGCCCCAGCATTTT. The complete variable domain, with remaining parts taken from reference TRBV5-1 and TRBJ1-5, reads KAGVTQTPRYLIKTRGQQVTLSCSPISGHRSVSWYQQTPGQGLQFLFEYFSETQRNKGNFPGRFSGRQFSNSRSEMNVSTLELGDSALYLCASSALGTQPQHFGDGTRLSIL.

The V and J genes are TRBV7-8 and TRBJ1-4; D call uncertain. Germline lookup yields CDR1 SGHVS and CDR2 FQNEAQ. Trimming left V 1 base short and J 4 bases short, with 7 bases between. The CDR3 is 14 residues long. CDR3 loop: CASSLGGGNEKLFF. CDR3 sequence (DNA): TGTGCCAGCAGCTTAGGGGGAGGTAATGAAAAACTGTTTTTT. Full variable domain (remainder filled in from reference TRBV7-8 and TRBJ1-4): GAGVSQSPRYKVAKRGQDVALRCDPISGHVSLFWYQQALGQGPEFLTYFQNEAQLDKSGLPSDRFFAERPEGSVSTLKIQRTQQEDSAVYLCASSLGGGNEKLFFGSGTQLSVL.

The chain employs TRBV29-1 and TRBJ1-2, with D unresolved. This CDR3 has 14 amino acids. Trimming shortened V by 5 bases and J by 7 bases, and 20 bases separated the two germline ends. Germline V gene data show CDR1 as SQVTM and CDR2 as ANQGSEA. The CDR3 DNA reads TGCAGCGTTATGCCCCAGGTTTCTGGATCTGGCTACACCTTC. It translates to CSVMPQVSGSGYTF.

The chain links TRBV27 to TRBJ1-6; D perhaps matches TRBD1 (5 bases). Trimming shortened V by 3 bases and J by 0 bases, and 12 bases separated the two germline ends. CDR1 MNHEY and CDR2 SMNVEV come from the germline V gene (reference sequence). The CDR3 spans 17 residues. The CDR3 nucleotides read TGTGCCAGCAGTTTCAGGACACCCTCCTCCTATAATTCACCCCTCCACTTT. Translation gives CASSFRTPSSYNSPLHF.

This chain uses TRBV9 with TRBJ1-3; weak D call: TRBD1 (5 bases). The CDR3 consists of 16 residues. V lost 1 base, J lost 4 bases, and 15 bases lay in between. CDR1 is SGDLS, CDR2 YYNGEE, per germline. CDR3 sequence: CASSVYLGLGGNTIYF. CDR3 DNA sequence: TGTGCCAGCAGCGTATATTTGGGGCTTGGAGGAAACACCATATATTTT.

This sequence joins TRBV12-5 and TRBJ2-3; no definite D call. This CDR3 has 14 residues. The germline V gene encodes CDR1 LGHNT and CDR2 FRNRAP. The V and J ends lost 5 bases and 0 bases respectively, with 9 bases between them. CDR3 coding DNA: TGTGCTAGTGGTCCTCGTCCTAGCACAGATACGCAGTATTTT. It translates to CASGPRPSTDTQYF.

This rearrangement joins TRBV2 to TRBJ1-5; 9 positions agree with TRBD1. CDR1 is SNHLY and CDR2 is FYNNEI in the germline V gene. The CDR3 covers 16 residues. Trimming at V came to 7 bases and at J to 0 bases, leaving 7 bases not matched to a gene. CDR3 protein: CASKGRDRDSNQPQHF. As DNA, the CDR3 is TGTGCCAGCAAAGGAAGGGACAGGGATAGCAATCAGCCCCAGCATTTT.